This record concerns one TCR beta chain sequence. This sample was included in a study of T cell responses to AZD1222 COVID-19 vaccine. On the study more broadly: Pooled together were second doses at about 4 or about 12 weeks.

Profiled with immunoSEQ multiplex PCR; TCRdb holds only in-frame clones, not every one. The data hold 70,000 or so clones, with about four fifths observed a single time. This CDR3 contains 14 residues. From germline, CDR1 is KGHSH and CDR2 LQKENI. V was shortened by 6 bases and J by 0 bases, with 9 bases between the two germline ends. The input for sequencing was peripheral blood, taken on day 0 of AZD1222 vaccination. The chain couples TRBV18 to TRBJ1-3; D not certain. The sequence came from an adult in good health. CDR3 bases: TGTGCCAGCTCCCCGAACTACTCTGGAAACACCATATATTTT. It codes for CASSPNYSGNTIYF. The full variable domain, in which reference TRBV18 and TRBJ1-3 provide the parts outside the CDR3, is NAGVMQNPRHLVRRRGQEARLRCSPMKGHSHVYWYRQLPEEGLKFMVYLQKENIIDESGMPKERFSAEFPKEGPSILRIQQVVRGDSAAYFCASSPNYSGNTIYFGEGSWLTVV.